This passage covers 25 T cell receptor beta chains from one sample sequenced in a study of blood T cell repertoires in COVID-19. Clones were sequenced by immunoSEQ multiplex PCR, and TCRdb holds only the in-frame ones, with some missing. This sample yields 90,000 to 120,000 clones, of which roughly nine tenths are seen a single time; approximately 30% belongs to the top ten. The specimen sequenced was peripheral blood. The receptors derive from a woman aged 80 or older with acute or convalescent COVID-19.

V usage is TRBV15 and J usage is TRBJ1-2; no clear D gene. The CDR3 spans 14 residues. Germline CDR1 LNHNV, CDR2 YYDKDF (reference sequence). Between the trimmed V and J ends, which lost 0 bases and 3 bases, there was a span of 8 bases. In DNA, the CDR3 is TGTGCCACCAGCAGAGATTTCACGGACTATGGCTACACCTTC. Protein sequence: CATSRDFTDYGYTF.

Here the CDR3 DNA reads TGTGCCAGCAGCCCCAACACGGGAGGTGGCTACACCTTC. Translation: CASSPNTGGGYTF. The V gene is TRBV11-2, the J gene TRBJ1-2; D is uncertain. With 5 bases removed from V and 7 bases from J, the gap between germline ends came to 14 bases. From germline, CDR1 is SGHAT and CDR2 FQNNGV. This CDR3 is built from 13 residues.

V and J are TRBV27 and TRBJ2-1, with 9 bases lining up with TRBD2. The CDR3 length is 16 residues. Germline V lookup: CDR1 MNHEY, CDR2 SMNVEV (reference sequence). Losses at the gene ends were 6 bases for V and 3 bases for J; bases not matched to a gene: 9. CDR3 nucleotides: TGTGCCAGCAGCCGATTGACTAGCGGATACTACAATGAGCAGTTCTTC. This sequence encodes CASSRLTSGYYNEQFF.

This sequence joins TRBV9 and TRBJ2-5, with 10 bases lining up with TRBD2. V lost 3 bases, J lost 1 base, and 6 bases stayed unmatched. Germline V gene lookup returns CDR1 SGDLS and CDR2 YYNGEE. The CDR3 runs to 16 residues. The CDR3 sequence: CASSGYSGGIQETQYF. CDR3 bases: TGTGCCAGCAGCGGTTATAGCGGGGGGATCCAAGAGACCCAGTACTTC. The whole variable domain, remainder taken from reference TRBV9 and TRBJ2-5, is DSGVTQTPKHLITATGQRVTLRCSPRSGDLSVYWYQQSLDQGLQFLIQYYNGEERAKGNILERFSAQQFPDLHSELNLSSLELGDSALYFCASSGYSGGIQETQYFGPGTRLLVL.

In its sample, this clone was seen a few times. The rearrangement uses TRBV7-9 and TRBJ2-7, with D tentatively TRBD1 (6 bases). The CDR3 runs to 15 residues. Germline-derived CDR1 and CDR2 are SEHNR and FQNEAQ (reference sequence). The germline V and J ends were trimmed by 3 bases and 6 bases, with 18 bases remaining between them. CDR3 coding DNA: TGTGCCAGCAGCTTGGGGGCCCTGGGGATGGCCGAGCAGTACTTC. This gives the protein CASSLGALGMAEQYF.

The chain links TRBV28 to TRBJ1-1; 10 bases align to TRBD1. CDR3 size: 14 residues. After removal of 5 bases from V and 6 bases from J, the junction contained 6 bases not matched to a gene. Germline V CDR1 and CDR2: MDHEN, SYDVKM. Here the CDR3 DNA reads TGTGCCAGCAGTGTCCAGGGACAGGGGCCTGAAGCTTTCTTT. Its protein is CASSVQGQGPEAFF. Full variable domain (rest looked up from reference TRBV28 and TRBJ1-1): DVKVTQSSRYLVKRTGEKVFLECVQDMDHENMFWYRQDPGLGLRLIYFSYDVKMKEKGDIPEGYSVSREKKERFSLILESASTNQTSMYLCASSVQGQGPEAFFGQGTRLTVV.

The chain carries TRBV10-1 and TRBJ2-1; weak D call: TRBD2 (7 bases). The germline gives CDR1 WNHNN, CDR2 SYGVQD (reference sequence). Between the trimmed V and J ends, which lost 6 bases and 5 bases, there was a span of 20 bases. The CDR3 contains 16 residues. Here the CDR3 DNA reads TGCGCCAGCAGCGCCCGGGGGCGGGGGACCGACAATGAGCAGTTCTTC. This sequence encodes CASSARGRGTDNEQFF.

The genes are TRBV10-3 and TRBJ2-5; 9 bases align to TRBD1. Germline V gene lookup returns CDR1 ENHRY and CDR2 SYGVKD. The CDR3 is 15 amino acids. After removal of 3 bases from V and 5 bases from J, the junction contained 7 bases not matched to a gene. The DNA of the CDR3 is TGTGCCATCAGTGACTGGGACAGGGTGTTGGAGACCCAGTACTTC. This translates into CAISDWDRVLETQYF.

The V call is TRBV10-3, the J call TRBJ2-7; TRBD1 matches 8 bases. With 2 bases clipped from V and 6 bases from J, the junction kept 6 bases outside the gene matches. CDR1 is ENHRY and CDR2 is SYGVKD in the germline V gene. The CDR3 spans 14 residues. The CDR3 nucleotides read TGTGCCATCAGTGAGACAGGGGGACCTGGCGAGCAGTACTTC. This translates into CAISETGGPGEQYF.

The chain uses TRBV7-8 and TRBJ1-2; 7 bases match TRBD1. Germline V gene sequence: CDR1 SGHVS, CDR2 FQNEAQ. The CDR3 has 13 residues. Trimming took 5 bases from V and 5 from J; bases not matched to a gene: 5. The CDR3 coding sequence is TGTGCCAGCAGCCCAGGGACAGCGTATGGCTACACCTTC. It translates to CASSPGTAYGYTF.

The J gene is TRBJ1-2, the V gene TRBV28; D gene uncertain. V was clipped by 5 bases and J by 1 base, with 5 bases between them. The CDR3 contains 12 residues. Germline V gene lookup returns CDR1 MDHEN and CDR2 SYDVKM. CDR3 region: CASSEINYGYTF. The CDR3 region has the DNA TGTGCCAGCAGTGAGATTAACTATGGCTACACCTTC.

The chain employs TRBV7-9 and TRBJ2-1; 10 bases line up with TRBD1. Germline assignment: CDR1 SEHNR and CDR2 FQNEAQ (reference sequence). This CDR3 is built from 13 residues. V was pared by 5 bases and J by 8 bases, with 3 bases of the junction left unmatched. As DNA, the CDR3 is TGTGCCAGCAGCGGGACAGGGGCCTATGAGCAGTTCTTC. Translation: CASSGTGAYEQFF.

The chain employs TRBV7-3 and TRBJ2-3; D ambiguous. From germline, CDR1 is SGHTA and CDR2 FQGTGA. This CDR3 contains 12 residues. V lost 4 bases to trimming and J lost 4 bases, with 6 bases between them. CDR3 nucleotides: TGTGCCAGCAGCTCTCGCGCAGATACGCAGTATTTT. Its protein product is CASSSRADTQYF.

The J gene is TRBJ1-4, the V gene TRBV7-9; 9 bases match TRBD1. This CDR3 has 15 amino acids. Unmatched junction bases numbered 4, after V lost 5 bases and J lost 3 bases. Germline V gives CDR1 SEHNR, CDR2 FQNEAQ (reference sequence). CDR3 protein: CASSTDRGANEKLFF. In DNA, the CDR3 is TGTGCCAGCAGCACCGACAGGGGGGCTAATGAAAAACTGTTTTTT.

This chain links TRBV10-1 with TRBJ2-5, with D possibly matching TRBD2 (5 bases). This CDR3 has 12 residues. Germline loops: CDR1 WNHNN, CDR2 SYGVQD (reference sequence). V lost 6 bases and J lost 1, with 6 bases in between. The CDR3 nucleotides are TGCGCCAGCAGCCGGGGCCAAGAGACCCAGTACTTC. This gives the protein CASSRGQETQYF.

The chain links TRBV11-2 to TRBJ2-5; D perhaps matches TRBD2 (6 bases). The germline V gene has CDR1 SGHAT and CDR2 FQNNGV. Trimming took off 2 bases at V and 4 bases at J, with 11 bases between the two ends. The CDR3 extends over 14 amino acids. The CDR3 loop is CASSLSLGGETQYF. The CDR3 DNA sequence: TGTGCCAGCAGCTTAAGTTTGGGGGGAGAGACCCAGTACTTC.

The genes are TRBV27 and TRBJ1-4; 7 nucleotides agree with TRBD1. V lost 2 bases to trimming and J lost 8 bases; unmatched junction nucleotides: 5. The CDR3 is 14 residues long. Germline loops: CDR1 MNHEY, CDR2 SMNVEV (reference sequence). The CDR3 loop reads CASSLGTVPEKLFF. Written as DNA, the CDR3 is TGTGCCAGCAGTTTAGGGACAGTGCCCGAAAAACTGTTTTTT.

The chain recombines TRBV15 with TRBJ2-1, with a tentative D call TRBD1 (6 bases). The CDR3 totals 15 residues. Trimming removed 2 bases at V and 9 bases at J, with 17 bases between. Germline CDR1 reads LNHNV; CDR2 reads YYDKDF (reference sequence). The CDR3 sequence is CATSRLRTEGVEQFF. The CDR3 bases are TGTGCCACCAGCAGACTCCGGACAGAGGGGGTTGAGCAGTTCTTC. Full variable domain (outside the CDR3, taken from reference TRBV15 and TRBJ2-1): DAMVIQNPRYQVTQFGKPVTLSCSQTLNHNVMYWYQQKSSQAPKLLFHYYDKDFNNEADTPDNFQSRRPNTSFCFLDIRSPGLGDTAMYLCATSRLRTEGVEQFFGPGTRLTVL.

The chain is built from TRBV3-1 (or the pseudogene TRBV3-2) and TRBJ1-1; D not certain. Trimming stripped 4 bases from V and 5 bases from J, with 14 bases between. CDR1 LGHDT and CDR2 YNNKEL come from the germline V gene (reference sequence). The CDR3 consists of 14 residues. The CDR3 region has the DNA TGTGCCAGCAGCCCGGGAGGGTTTGGGACTGAAGCTTTCTTT. Protein sequence: CASSPGGFGTEAFF.

This clone was seen a single time. This sequence joins TRBV6-6 and TRBJ2-1; D unresolved. Between the trimmed V and J ends, which lost 2 bases and 5 bases, there was a span of 13 bases. CDR1 MNHNY and CDR2 SVGAGI come from the germline V gene (reference sequence). The CDR3 length is 15 residues. CDR3 in amino acids: CASSYAYTQNNEQFF. The CDR3 DNA follows: TGTGCCAGCAGTTACGCTTATACCCAGAACAATGAGCAGTTCTTC.

In DNA, the CDR3 is TGTGCCAGCAGCTTAAGGCAGGAGGGCTTAGGGGAGCTGTTTTTT. Translated: CASSLRQEGLGELFF. The chain uses TRBV7-6 and TRBJ2-2; possible D gene TRBD2, 6 bases. Germline CDR1 reads SGHVS; CDR2 reads FNYEAQ. V lost 2 bases, J lost 8 bases, and 15 bases lay in between. The CDR3 has 15 residues.

The chain recombines TRBV24-1 with TRBJ1-2, with 7 bases fitting TRBD1. Germline loops: CDR1 KGHDR, CDR2 SFDVKD. V was clipped by 3 bases and J by 2 bases; unmatched bases: 2. The CDR3 length is 14 residues. CDR3: CATSDEGANYGYTF. The CDR3 nucleotides are TGTGCCACCAGTGATGAGGGGGCAAACTATGGCTACACCTTC.

The chain recombines TRBV13 with TRBJ1-6; D possibly corresponds to TRBD1 (5 bases). Germline V CDR1 and CDR2: PRHDT, FYEKMQ (reference sequence). This CDR3 has 12 residues. The V gene lost 4 bases and the J gene lost 10 bases, with 8 bases spanning the gap. The CDR3 DNA is TGTGCCAGCAGCTGGGGGGTATCACCCCTCCACTTT. Its translation: CASSWGVSPLHF.

CDR3 coding DNA: TGTGCCACCAGCAGTAGTCAGCGAGGTGGTACAGATACGCAGTATTTT. Translated: CATSSSQRGGTDTQYF. The genes are TRBV15 and TRBJ2-3, with D uncertain. Germline CDR1 reads LNHNV; CDR2 reads YYDKDF (reference sequence). The V gene lost 3 bases and the J gene lost 3 bases, with 16 bases spanning the gap. CDR3 length: 16 amino acids.

The rearrangement joins TRBV2 to TRBJ2-7; 10 positions match TRBD1. Germline CDR1 reads SNHLY; CDR2 reads FYNNEI. Losses at the gene ends were 11 bases for V and 7 bases for J; bases not matched to a gene: 8. The CDR3 contains 12 residues. The CDR3 region has the DNA TGTGCCTCGGACAGGGGGACTGTGGAGCAGTACTTC. Its protein is CASDRGTVEQYF.